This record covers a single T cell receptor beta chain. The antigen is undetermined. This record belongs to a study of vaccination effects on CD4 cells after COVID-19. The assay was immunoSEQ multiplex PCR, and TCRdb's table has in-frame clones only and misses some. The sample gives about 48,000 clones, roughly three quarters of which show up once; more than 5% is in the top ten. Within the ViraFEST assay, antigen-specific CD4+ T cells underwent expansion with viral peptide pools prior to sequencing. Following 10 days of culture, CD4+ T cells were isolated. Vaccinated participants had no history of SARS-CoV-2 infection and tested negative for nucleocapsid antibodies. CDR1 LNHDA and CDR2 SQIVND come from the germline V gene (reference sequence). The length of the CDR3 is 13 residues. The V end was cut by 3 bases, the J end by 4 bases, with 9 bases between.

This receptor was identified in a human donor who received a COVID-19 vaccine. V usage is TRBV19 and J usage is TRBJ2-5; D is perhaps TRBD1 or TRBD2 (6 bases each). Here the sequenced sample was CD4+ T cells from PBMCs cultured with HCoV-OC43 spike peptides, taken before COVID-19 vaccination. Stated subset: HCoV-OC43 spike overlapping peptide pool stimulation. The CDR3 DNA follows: TGTGCCAGTAGTATTGGAGGGGGAGAGACCCAGTACTTC. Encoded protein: CASSIGGGETQYF. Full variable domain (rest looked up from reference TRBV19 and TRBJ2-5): DGGITQSPKYLFRKEGQNVTLSCEQNLNHDAMYWYRQDPGQGLRLIYYSQIVNDFQKGDIAEGYSVSREKKESFPLTVTSAQKNPTAFYLCASSIGGGETQYFGPGTRLLVL.